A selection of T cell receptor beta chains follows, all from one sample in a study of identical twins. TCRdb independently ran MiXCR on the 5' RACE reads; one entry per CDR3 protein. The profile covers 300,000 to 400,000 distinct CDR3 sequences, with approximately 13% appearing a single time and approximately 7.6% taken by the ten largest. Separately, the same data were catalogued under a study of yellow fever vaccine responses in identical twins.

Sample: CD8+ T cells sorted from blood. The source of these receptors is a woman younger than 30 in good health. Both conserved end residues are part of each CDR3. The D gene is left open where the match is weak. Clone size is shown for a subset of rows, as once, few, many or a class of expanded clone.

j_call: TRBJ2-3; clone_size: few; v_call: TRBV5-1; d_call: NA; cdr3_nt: TGCGCCAGCAGCTTGGAAGACTACACAGATACGCAGTATTTT; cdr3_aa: CASSLEDYTDTQYF
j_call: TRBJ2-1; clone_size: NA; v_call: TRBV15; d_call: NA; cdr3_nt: TGTGCCACCAGCAGAGATCCTACGCATGAGCAGTTCTTC; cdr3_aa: CATSRDPTHEQFF
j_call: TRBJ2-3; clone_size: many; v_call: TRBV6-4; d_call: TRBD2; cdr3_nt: TGTGCCAGCAGTGACTCGGGACTAGCAGCGGATACGCAGTATTTT; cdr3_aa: CASSDSGLAADTQYF
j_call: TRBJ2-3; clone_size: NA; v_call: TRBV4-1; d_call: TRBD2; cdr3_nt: TGCGCCAGCAGCATCAGGACTAGCGGGGGGGCCGACACAGATACGCAGTATTTT; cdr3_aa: CASSIRTSGGADTDTQYF
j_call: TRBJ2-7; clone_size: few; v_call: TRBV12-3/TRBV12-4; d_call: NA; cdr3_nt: TGTGCCAGCAGTTTAGGGACCGAGTACGAGCAGTACTTC; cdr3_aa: CASSLGTEYEQYF
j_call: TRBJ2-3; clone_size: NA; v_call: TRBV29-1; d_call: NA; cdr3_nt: TGCAGCGTTACCCAACCGGGACCCCCCTCATCAGCGGGTACGCAGTATTTT; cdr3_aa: CSVTQPGPPSSAGTQYF
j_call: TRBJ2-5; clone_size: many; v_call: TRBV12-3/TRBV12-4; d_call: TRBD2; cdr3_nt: TGTGCCAGCAGTCCCTCTAGCGGAGAGACCCAGTACTTC; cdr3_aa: CASSPSSGETQYF
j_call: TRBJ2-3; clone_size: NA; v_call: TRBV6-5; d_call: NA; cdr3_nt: TGTGCCAGCAGTTACCTGGGGGCAGATACGCAGTATTTT; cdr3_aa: CASSYLGADTQYF
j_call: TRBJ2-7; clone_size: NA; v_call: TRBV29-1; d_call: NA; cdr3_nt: TGCAGCGTTGGACGGAGCTCCTACGAGCAGTACTTC; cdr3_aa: CSVGRSSYEQYF
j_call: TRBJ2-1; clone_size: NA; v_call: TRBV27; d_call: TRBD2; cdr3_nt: TGTGCCAGCAGTTTCGTTCTAGCGGGAGGGCCTAGTGAGCAGTTCTTC; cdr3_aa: CASSFVLAGGPSEQFF
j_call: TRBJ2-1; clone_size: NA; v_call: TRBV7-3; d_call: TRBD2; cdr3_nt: TGTGCCAGCAGCTTAATAGCGGGCGAGAATGAGCAGTTCTTC; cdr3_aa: CASSLIAGENEQFF
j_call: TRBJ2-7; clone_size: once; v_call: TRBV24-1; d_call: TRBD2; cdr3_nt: TGTGGCACCAGTGATTTCATCGTTTTCTCCCAAGCGGGAGCGCTCTCCTACGAGCAGTACTTC; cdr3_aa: CGTSDFIVFSQAGALSYEQYF
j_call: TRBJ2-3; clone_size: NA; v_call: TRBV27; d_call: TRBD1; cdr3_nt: TGTGCCAGCAGTGTCCGGGACAGGGGCACAGATACGCAGTATTTT; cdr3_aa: CASSVRDRGTDTQYF